The sequence of this T cell receptor (beta chain) was determined in a study of blood T cell repertoires in COVID-19. Trimming stripped 2 bases from V and 7 bases from J, with 15 bases between. The CDR3 has 14 amino acids. The germline CDR1 and CDR2 sequences are MNHEY and SVGAGI. The assay was immunoSEQ multiplex PCR, and TCRdb's table has in-frame clones only and misses some. The table includes 35,000 to 45,000 clones, roughly 92% detected once. The V gene is TRBV6-5, the J gene TRBJ2-7; the D is unclear. This clonotype was obtained from a man between 50 and 59 years old with COVID-19, enrolled during active disease. The specimen was peripheral blood. The CDR3 loop is CASSYGLVPLEQYF. The CDR3 nucleotides read TGTGCCAGCAGTTACGGCCTAGTACCCTTAGAGCAGTACTTC.